The rows below give T cell receptor beta chains drawn from one sample of a study of blood T cell repertoires in COVID-19. This table comes from immunoSEQ multiplex PCR, and its TCRdb copy is limited to in-frame clones, with some not included. In the table there are approximately 280,000 clones, about 83% of which are singletons. Sequences were obtained from PBMCs or T cells enriched from blood (not recorded which). The receptors were sampled from a woman between 35 and 50 years old who had recovered from COVID-19. Both conserved end residues are part of each CDR3. The D gene is left open where the match is weak. Only some rows state a clone size, as once, few, many or a class for expanded clones.

TRBJ2-7	-	-	TRBV12-3/TRBV12-4	TGTGCCAGCAGTCCCGCAACGGGTGGTGAGCAGTACTTC	CASSPATGGEQYF
TRBJ2-7	TRBD2	-	TRBV7-2	TGTGCCAGCAGCCGTCGGGAGGGGAACGAGCAGTACTTC	CASSRREGNEQYF
TRBJ1-4	-	-	TRBV7-2	TGTGCCAGCAGCTCCACGGGGGATAGTGAAAAACTGTTTTTT	CASSSTGDSEKLFF
TRBJ2-7	TRBD2	-	TRBV4-3	TGCGCCAGCAGCCAAGATGATGCGCGGAGACTAGCGGCCTACGAGCAGTACTTC	CASSQDDARRLAAYEQYF
TRBJ1-1	TRBD1	-	TRBV6-5	TGTGCCAGCAGCAACTACGGGACAGGGATGGAGAGAGCTTTCTTT	CASSNYGTGMERAFF
TRBJ2-1	TRBD2	-	TRBV5-1	TGCGCCAGCAGCCTGGGACTAGCGGAGTACAATGAGCAGTTCTTC	CASSLGLAEYNEQFF
TRBJ1-2	-	once	TRBV15	TGTGCCACCAGCAGAGATCGGCACCGGGAAGGCTACACCTTC	CATSRDRHREGYTF
TRBJ2-1	TRBD1	-	TRBV10-1	TGCGCCAGCAGTGGAGGTAAGGACAGGGGTTACAATGAGCAGTTCTTC	CASSGGKDRGYNEQFF
TRBJ1-4	-	few	TRBV12-3/TRBV12-4	TGTGCCAGCAGTTTGGACAAGGGAAAACTGTTTTTT	CASSLDKGKLFF
TRBJ2-6	TRBD1	once	TRBV19	TGTGCCAGTAGTACAGGGGGCTCTGGGGCCAACGTCCTGACTTTC	CASSTGGSGANVLTF
TRBJ2-7	TRBD1	-	TRBV7-9	TGTGCCAGCAGCTTATGGGACAGGGGGCGGAACGAGCAGTACTTC	CASSLWDRGRNEQYF
TRBJ2-1	TRBD2	-	TRBV24-1	TGTGCCACCAGTGACCCGACTAGCGGAAACAATGAGCAGTTCTTC	CATSDPTSGNNEQFF
TRBJ2-7	TRBD1	-	TRBV9	TGTGCCAGCAGCCCCCAGGCGGGACAGGGGAACCACGAGCAGTACTTC	CASSPQAGQGNHEQYF
TRBJ2-7	TRBD2	-	TRBV29-1	TGCAGCGTTGTTCTGGCGGGAGGATTTTACGAGCAGTACTTC	CSVVLAGGFYEQYF
TRBJ1-1	-	-	TRBV7-8	TGTGCCAGCAGTGAGACTACTGAAGCTTTCTTT	CASSETTEAFF
TRBJ2-7	-	-	TRBV21-1	TGTGCCAGCAGCACTAGAACTCCCCCGATGTTGGGGGCTCAATCCTACGAGCAGTACTTC	CASSTRTPPMLGAQSYEQYF
TRBJ2-7	TRBD1	-	TRBV7-6	TGTGCCAGCAGCCGAACCGGGACAGGGGTTTACGAGCAGTACTTC	CASSRTGTGVYEQYF
TRBJ2-2	-	few	TRBV28	TGTGCCAGCGGCCGGACGTGGGGCGGTGACACCGGGGAGCTGTTTTTT	CASGRTWGGDTGELFF
TRBJ2-7	TRBD1	-	TRBV5-1	TGCGCCAGCAGCTCCTACTCAACAGGGGCCCCCTACGAGCAGTACTTC	CASSSYSTGAPYEQYF
TRBJ2-6	-	few	TRBV27	TGTGCCAGCAGTTTATCTCCCTGGGCCAACGTCCTGACTTTC	CASSLSPWANVLTF
TRBJ2-1	TRBD2	-	TRBV19	TGTGCCAGTAGTCCCGGACTAGCGGGAGATGAGCAGTTCTTC	CASSPGLAGDEQFF
TRBJ2-3	TRBD2	-	TRBV7-2	TGTGCCAGCAGCCAACGGGGGGGCGATACGCAGTATTTT	CASSQRGGDTQYF
TRBJ2-1	TRBD2	-	TRBV7-2	TGTGCCGGGAGCGGGAGAAATGGCTATGAGCAGTTCTTC	CAGSGRNGYEQFF
TRBJ2-5	-	-	TRBV13	TGTGCCAGTAGCTTAGGCAGGGGCGCAGAGACCCAGTACTTC	CASSLGRGAETQYF
TRBJ2-3	TRBD2	-	TRBV5-1	TGCGCCAGCAGCTTGCTGGGGGGGACAGATACGCAGTATTTT	CASSLLGGTDTQYF
TRBJ1-6	-	-	TRBV7-2	TGTGCCAGCAGCTCGGAACAGGGTTCACCCCTCCACTTT	CASSSEQGSPLHF
TRBJ2-7	TRBD2	few	TRBV28	TGTGCCAGCAGTCTCACTAGCGGGAGGACCGAGCAGTACTTC	CASSLTSGRTEQYF
TRBJ2-6	-	-	TRBV3-1/TRBV3-2	TGTGCCAGCAGCCAAGAAGGGTGGGGGCGACGCTCTGGGGCCAACGTCCTGACTTTC	CASSQEGWGRRSGANVLTF
TRBJ2-7	-	-	TRBV15	TGTGCCACCAGCAGAGGGGGGGAACGGGCAGGCGAGCAGTACTTC	CATSRGGERAGEQYF